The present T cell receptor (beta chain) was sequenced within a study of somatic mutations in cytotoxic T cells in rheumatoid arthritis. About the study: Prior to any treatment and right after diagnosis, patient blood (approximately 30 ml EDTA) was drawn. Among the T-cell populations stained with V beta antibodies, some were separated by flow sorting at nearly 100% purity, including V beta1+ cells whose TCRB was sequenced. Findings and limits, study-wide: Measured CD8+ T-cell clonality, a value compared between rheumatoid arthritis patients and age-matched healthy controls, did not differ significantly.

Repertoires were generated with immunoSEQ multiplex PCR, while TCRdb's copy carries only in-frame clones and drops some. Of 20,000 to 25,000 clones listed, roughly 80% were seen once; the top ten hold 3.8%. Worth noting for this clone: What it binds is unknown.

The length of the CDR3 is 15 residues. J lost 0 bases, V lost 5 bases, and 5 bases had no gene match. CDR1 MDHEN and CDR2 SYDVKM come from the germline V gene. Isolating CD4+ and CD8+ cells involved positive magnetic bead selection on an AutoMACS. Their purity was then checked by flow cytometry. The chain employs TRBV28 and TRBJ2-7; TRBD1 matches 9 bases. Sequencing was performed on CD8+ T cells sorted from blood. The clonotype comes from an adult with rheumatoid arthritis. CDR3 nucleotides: TGTGCCAGCAGTCCCAGGACAGGGGACTCCTACGAGCAGTACTTC. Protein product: CASSPRTGDSYEQYF.